This T cell receptor beta chain was identified during a study of blood T cells in healthy people across ages. A second 7 to 11 cycle PCR used barcoded and J-beta primers. TCRdb analysed the 5' RACE reads with MiXCR anew, one entry per CDR3 protein. The sample has 350,000 to 450,000 distinct CDR3 sequences; roughly half are singletons. Peripheral blood was drawn, around 9.5 milliliters per donor. Sequencing was carried out using blood. The clonotype was recovered from a man aged 55-75 years in good health.

Written as DNA, the CDR3 is TGTGCCAGCAGCCGCAGCGATAGCTCCACAGATACGCAGTATTTT. Protein product: CASSRSDSSTDTQYF. The chain joins TRBV7-9 to TRBJ2-3; no firm D call. V lost 5 bases, J lost 2 bases, and 14 bases lay in between. CDR3 size: 15 residues. In germline, CDR1 is SEHNR, CDR2 FQNEAQ (reference sequence).